Below are 27 T cell receptor beta chains sequenced from a single sample in a study of OX40 agonist ivuxolimab in advanced cancers. Assay: immunoSEQ multiplex PCR; the TCRdb copy retains only in-frame clones and omits some. The sample contains tens of thousands of clones, about 89% of which appear only once. This specimen consisted of CD4+ or CD8+ T cells sorted from blood, obtained in a trial of the OX40 agonist ivuxolimab. Receptor source: an adult with an advanced solid tumor such as melanoma, head and neck, liver or kidney cancer.

The gene calls are TRBV7-9 and TRBJ2-2; no definite D call. V was clipped by 3 bases and J by 5 bases, with 7 bases between them. The CDR3 contains 13 residues. Germline values: CDR1 SEHNR, CDR2 FQNEAQ (reference sequence). The CDR3: CASSFERTGELFF. DNA for the CDR3: TGTGCCAGCAGCTTTGAACGGACCGGGGAGCTGTTTTTT. Full variable domain (missing parts from reference TRBV7-9 and TRBJ2-2): DTGVSQNPRHKITKRGQNVTFRCDPISEHNRLYWYRQTLGQGPEFLTYFQNEAQLEKSRLLSDRFSAERPKGSFSTLEIQRTEQGDSAMYLCASSFERTGELFFGEGSRLTVL.

The chain combines TRBV5-6 with TRBJ2-3; D is possibly TRBD1 (7 bases). V was shortened by 7 bases and J by 6 bases, with 18 bases between the two germline ends. Germline loops: CDR1 SGHDT, CDR2 YYEEEE. CDR3 size: 14 residues. This CDR3 is CASSPLGGQDTQYF. In DNA, the CDR3 is TGTGCCAGCTCCCCGCTCGGGGGACAGGATACGCAGTATTTT.

This clone appeared once. This chain connects TRBV28 to TRBJ2-1, with TRBD2 identical over 9 bases. There are 16 residues in the CDR3. V lost 4 bases, J lost 8 bases, and 12 bases stayed unmatched. Germline V gene data show CDR1 as MDHEN and CDR2 as SYDVKM. CDR3 nucleotides: TGTGCCAGCAGTTCCTTTCTAGCGGGAAGTGTCGATGAGCAGTTCTTC. Its translation: CASSSFLAGSVDEQFF.

The chain joins TRBV11-2 to TRBJ2-3; 7 positions match TRBD2. The V gene end was trimmed by 2 bases and the J gene end by 4 bases; junction bases not matched to a gene: 12. This CDR3 has 17 amino acids. The germline V gene encodes CDR1 SGHAT and CDR2 FQNNGV. The CDR3 sequence is CASSLKQRERWSDTQYF. The CDR3 DNA sequence: TGTGCCAGCAGCTTAAAACAGCGGGAACGCTGGTCAGATACGCAGTATTTT.

The chain couples TRBV7-2 to TRBJ1-1; D is undetermined. The CDR3 loop spans 12 amino acids. Trimming pared 2 bases from V and 14 bases from J, leaving 15 bases between. Germline V gene sequence: CDR1 SGHTA, CDR2 FQGNSA. The CDR3 nucleotides read TGTGCCAGCAGCTTAAGTACCGGCGTTGGCTTCTTT. As protein: CASSLSTGVGFF.

The chain combines TRBV6-6 with TRBJ1-2; 8 nucleotides line up with TRBD1. V gave up 2 bases and J gave up 10 bases; unmatched junction bases: 9. CDR1 is MNHNY, CDR2 SVGAGI, per germline (reference sequence). The CDR3 extends over 14 amino acids. CDR3 nucleotides: TGTGCCAGCAGTTACACGTTGACAGGGGTTGACTACACCTTC. Translated: CASSYTLTGVDYTF.

This sequence joins TRBV5-1 and TRBJ1-2; 9 bases map to TRBD1. CDR1 is SGHRS, CDR2 YFSETQ, per germline. V shed 5 bases, J shed 6 bases, and the junction held 8 bases outside the gene matches. CDR3 size: 14 residues. The CDR3 nucleotides are TGCGCCAGCAGGCCTTGGGGACAGGGTAATGGCTACACCTTC. Translated: CASRPWGQGNGYTF.

This clone was picked up a small number of times. The gene calls are TRBV4-1 and TRBJ2-2, with D possibly being TRBD2 (5 bases). The CDR3 totals 18 residues. The germline V and J ends were trimmed by 0 bases and 2 bases, with 16 bases remaining between them. CDR1 and CDR2 from the germline V gene are MGHRA and YSYEKL. Here the CDR3 reads CASSQDGLVRVNTGELFF. CDR3 bases: TGCGCCAGCAGCCAAGATGGCCTGGTGCGGGTAAACACCGGGGAGCTGTTTTTT.

The chain joins TRBV10-2 to TRBJ2-3; tentative D call: TRBD2 (7 bases). This CDR3 contains 12 residues. Germline CDR1 and CDR2: WSHSY and SAAADI. V lost 7 bases, J lost 6 bases, and 11 bases lay in between. CDR3 coding DNA: TGCGCCAGCACCGAGGGGGGGGATACGCAGTATTTT. Protein sequence: CASTEGGDTQYF.

V and J are TRBV28 and TRBJ2-7; 8 bases agree with TRBD2. The CDR3 has 13 residues. The V gene's germline CDR1 is MDHEN and CDR2 SYDVKM. Losses at the gene ends were 6 bases for V and 3 bases for J; bases not matched to a gene: 4. The CDR3 spells CASSLAGLYEQYF. The CDR3 nucleotides read TGTGCCAGCAGCCTAGCGGGCCTCTACGAGCAGTACTTC.

This chain uses TRBV7-9 with TRBJ1-1; D ambiguous. Germline loops: CDR1 SEHNR, CDR2 FQNEAQ (reference sequence). There are 13 residues in the CDR3. Trimming shortened V by 1 base and J by 2 bases, and 5 bases separated the two germline ends. Here the CDR3 reads CASSLDTNTEAFF. The CDR3 DNA reads TGTGCCAGCAGCTTAGACACCAACACTGAAGCTTTCTTT. Filled out from reference TRBV7-9 and TRBJ1-1, the complete variable domain reads DTGVSQNPRHKITKRGQNVTFRCDPISEHNRLYWYRQTLGQGPEFLTYFQNEAQLEKSRLLSDRFSAERPKGSFSTLEIQRTEQGDSAMYLCASSLDTNTEAFFGQGTRLTVV.

The chain uses TRBV7-3 and TRBJ2-5; TRBD2 might be the D (6 bases). The CDR3 is 15 residues long. Germline V lookup: CDR1 SGHTA, CDR2 FQGTGA. V was clipped by 2 bases and J by 1 base, with 11 bases between them. CDR3 region: CASSLGSGPQETQYF. The CDR3 bases are TGTGCCAGCAGCTTAGGTAGCGGACCCCAAGAGACCCAGTACTTC.

The table lists this clone with a few counts. J is TRBJ2-3 and V is TRBV5-4; D gene unclear. The CDR3 loop spans 13 amino acids. The V gene's germline CDR1 is SGHNT and CDR2 YYREEE (reference sequence). Trimming pared 4 bases from V and 1 base from J, leaving 7 bases between. The CDR3 protein is CASSPSGTDTQYF. For the CDR3, the DNA is TGTGCCAGCAGCCCTAGTGGCACAGATACGCAGTATTTT.

V gene TRBV10-3 combines with J gene TRBJ2-7, with D possibly matching TRBD2 (7 bases). Germline assignment: CDR1 ENHRY and CDR2 SYGVKD. V lost 10 bases and J lost 3, with 22 bases in between. The CDR3 length is 15 residues. The CDR3 region has the DNA TGTGCCACCTCATCGGAGGGGGGGCCAAACTACGAGCAGTACTTC. This codes for CATSSEGGPNYEQYF.

The count of this clone is one. V is TRBV6-1 and J is TRBJ1-5; tentatively, D is TRBD1 (5 bases). From germline, CDR1 is MNHNS and CDR2 SASEGT. With 2 bases removed from V and 0 bases from J, the gap between germline ends came to 11 bases. The CDR3 has 16 amino acids. The chain's CDR3 is CASSERKGLSNQPQHF. The CDR3 DNA follows: TGTGCCAGCAGTGAAAGGAAGGGGCTTAGCAATCAGCCCCAGCATTTT.

The chain links TRBV18 to TRBJ1-3; the D gene is possibly TRBD1 (6 bases). The V and J ends lost 5 bases and 0 bases respectively, with 14 bases between them. Germline CDR1 and CDR2: KGHSH and LQKENI. The CDR3 runs to 16 residues. This CDR3 reads CASSKGGTSSGNTIYF. The CDR3 DNA follows: TGTGCCAGCTCAAAGGGAGGGACAAGCTCTGGAAACACCATATATTTT. The whole variable domain, remainder taken from reference TRBV18 and TRBJ1-3, is NAGVMQNPRHLVRRRGQEARLRCSPMKGHSHVYWYRQLPEEGLKFMVYLQKENIIDESGMPKERFSAEFPKEGPSILRIQQVVRGDSAAYFCASSKGGTSSGNTIYFGEGSWLTVV.

This rearrangement joins TRBV5-1 to TRBJ1-1; a possible D gene is TRBD1 (6 bases). Trimming removed 1 base at V and 5 bases at J, with 24 bases between. The CDR3 sequence is 18 residues long. Germline CDR1 SGHRS, CDR2 YFSETQ. The CDR3 sequence is CASSLIVTGRGWPTEAFF. The DNA of the CDR3 is TGCGCCAGCAGCTTGATTGTCACAGGGCGAGGATGGCCTACTGAAGCTTTCTTT.

The chain employs TRBV27 and TRBJ1-6, with a weak D call TRBD1 (5 bases). V lost 4 bases and J lost 7, with 17 bases in between. This CDR3 region has 16 residues. Germline V gene lookup returns CDR1 MNHEY and CDR2 SMNVEV (reference sequence). Here the CDR3 DNA reads TGTGCCAGCAGTTGGATGGTATCGGGGCCCAATTCACCCCTCCACTTT. This encodes CASSWMVSGPNSPLHF.

This sequence joins TRBV5-1 and TRBJ2-1, with D perhaps TRBD2 (7 bases). The ends were cut back, 0 bases at V and 2 bases at J, with 9 bases in the middle. Germline CDR1 is SGHRS and CDR2 is YFSETQ. The CDR3 is 15 residues long. The DNA of the CDR3 is TGCGCCAGCAGCTTGGCGGGGGGCACCTACAATGAGCAGTTCTTC. Its translation: CASSLAGGTYNEQFF.

The rearrangement joins TRBV27 to TRBJ2-1; tentative D call: TRBD2 (6 bases). The CDR3 is 17 residues long. Germline CDR1 reads MNHEY; CDR2 reads SMNVEV (reference sequence). V was shortened by 1 base and J by 5 bases, with 18 bases between the two germline ends. This CDR3 reads CASSLYPFPSENNEQFF. CDR3 bases: TGTGCCAGCAGTTTATACCCTTTCCCTAGCGAGAACAATGAGCAGTTCTTC.

This chain joins TRBV5-1 and TRBJ2-3; TRBD2 matches 8 bases. The CDR3 runs to 15 residues. The germline CDR1 and CDR2 sequences are SGHRS and YFSETQ. V lost 4 bases and J lost 3; bases outside the gene matches: 7. In nucleotides, the CDR3 is TGCGCCAGCAGCCAGGCTAAGCGGGAGACAGATACGCAGTATTTT. Residues: CASSQAKRETDTQYF.

The rearrangement links TRBV5-1 to TRBJ2-1; 12 bases are a match to TRBD1. CDR1 SGHRS and CDR2 YFSETQ come from the germline V gene. The length of the CDR3 is 15 residues. V lost 8 bases to trimming and J lost 8 bases; unmatched junction nucleotides: 11. DNA for the CDR3: TGCGCCAGTACCCAGGGACAGGGGGCGTACCATGAGCAGTTCTTC. Amino acid sequence: CASTQGQGAYHEQFF.

V and J are TRBV28 and TRBJ2-1; TRBD2 aligns across 9 bases. The CDR3 sequence is 14 residues long. Germline loops: CDR1 MDHEN, CDR2 SYDVKM. J gave up 9 bases and V 7 bases, and 10 bases lay outside the gene matches. CDR3 protein: CASKTAGGQGEQFF. CDR3 DNA: TGTGCCAGCAAGACGGCGGGGGGGCAAGGTGAGCAGTTCTTC.

V is TRBV6-5 and J is TRBJ1-5, with a tentative D call TRBD1 (6 bases). V lost 2 bases and J 6 bases, leaving 8 bases between the germline ends. CDR3 size: 13 residues. Germline CDR1 reads MNHEY; CDR2 reads SVGAGI. The CDR3 DNA sequence: TGTGCCAGCAGTTACGAAGGGGGTCAGCCCCAGCATTTT. Translated: CASSYEGGQPQHF.

V and J are TRBV2 and TRBJ2-3, with no clear D. The V and J ends lost 7 bases and 2 bases respectively, with 16 bases between them. CDR1 and CDR2 from the germline V gene are SNHLY and FYNNEI. The CDR3 is 15 residues long. CDR3 loop: CASKNRASPTDTQYF. The CDR3 bases are TGTGCCAGCAAGAACCGCGCCAGCCCCACAGATACGCAGTATTTT.

The chain joins TRBV5-1 to TRBJ2-5; the D gene is possibly TRBD2 (6 bases). This CDR3 is built from 13 residues. V lost 0 bases and J 4 bases, leaving 7 bases between the germline ends. From germline, CDR1 is SGHRS and CDR2 YFSETQ. Written as DNA, the CDR3 is TGCGCCAGCAGCTTGGAGGGAGGAGAGACCCAGTACTTC. This translates into CASSLEGGETQYF.

This rearrangement joins TRBV6-6 to TRBJ2-5; D is undetermined. Germline values: CDR1 MNHNY, CDR2 SVGAGI (reference sequence). This CDR3 is 12 amino acids long. Trimming stripped 5 bases from V and 4 bases from J, with 8 bases between. The chain's CDR3 is CASSDGLETQYF. The CDR3 nucleotides are TGTGCCAGCAGTGACGGATTAGAGACCCAGTACTTC.